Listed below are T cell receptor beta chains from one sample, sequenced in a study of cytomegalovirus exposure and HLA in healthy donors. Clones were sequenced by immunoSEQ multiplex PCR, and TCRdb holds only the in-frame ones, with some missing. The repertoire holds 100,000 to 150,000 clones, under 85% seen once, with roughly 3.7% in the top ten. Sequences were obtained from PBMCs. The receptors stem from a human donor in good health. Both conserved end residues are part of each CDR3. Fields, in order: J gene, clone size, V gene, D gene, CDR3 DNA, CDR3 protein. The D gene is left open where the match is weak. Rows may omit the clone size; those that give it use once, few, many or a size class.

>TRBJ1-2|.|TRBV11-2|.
TGTGCCAGCAGCTTAATTTCGGACAGCCCTTATGGCTACACCTTC
CASSLISDSPYGYTF
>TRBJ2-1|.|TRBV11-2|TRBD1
TGTGCCAGCAGCTCGAACAGGGGGCCCAATGAGCAGTTCTTC
CASSSNRGPNEQFF
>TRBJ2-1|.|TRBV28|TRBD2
TGTGCCAGCAGTCCCACGGTACGGACTAGCGGGAGTCATTGGGACAATGAGCAGTTCTTC
CASSPTVRTSGSHWDNEQFF
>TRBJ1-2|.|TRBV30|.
TGTGCCTCGCAGGGCCTCAACTATGGCTACACCTTC
CASQGLNYGYTF
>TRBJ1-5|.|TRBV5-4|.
TGTGCCAGCAGCTTTTGGGGAGGCAATCAGCCCCAGCATTTT
CASSFWGGNQPQHF
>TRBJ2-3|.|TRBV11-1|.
TGTGCCAGCAGCTTATCTAGGTGGGGCACAGATACGCAGTATTTT
CASSLSRWGTDTQYF
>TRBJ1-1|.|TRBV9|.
TGTGCCAGCAGCGCCGAGGTAGGGAACACTGAAGCTTTCTTT
CASSAEVGNTEAFF
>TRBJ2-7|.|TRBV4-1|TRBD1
TGCGCCAGCAGCCAACCCCCGGGACAGGGATCCTACGAGCAGTACTTC
CASSQPPGQGSYEQYF
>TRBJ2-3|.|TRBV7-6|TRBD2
TGTGCCAGCACTCTGCCCCCCGGGACTAGCGGCGGGGACGCTCCAGATACGCAGTATTTT
CASTLPPGTSGGDAPDTQYF
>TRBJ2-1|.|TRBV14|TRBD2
TGTGCCAGCAGCCCACCCCTCCGGGGGGACTACCACAATGAGCAGTTCTTC
CASSPPLRGDYHNEQFF
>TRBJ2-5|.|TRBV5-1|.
TGCGCCAGCAGACTCTCGGAGGAGACCCAGTACTTC
CASRLSEETQYF
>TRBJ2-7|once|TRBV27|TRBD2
TGTGCCAGCAGTTCCCCCTCCCTAGCGGGAGACTACGAGCAGTACTTC
CASSSPSLAGDYEQYF
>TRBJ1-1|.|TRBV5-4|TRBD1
TGTGCCAGCAGCTTGGGGGAAGGACGGGGACAGGGTGTGAACACTGAAGCTTTCTTT
CASSLGEGRGQGVNTEAFF
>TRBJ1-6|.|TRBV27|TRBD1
TGTGCCAGCAGTCCGAGACAGGGCTCCTATAATTCACCCCTCCACTTT
CASSPRQGSYNSPLHF
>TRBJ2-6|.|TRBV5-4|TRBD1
TGTGCCAGCAGCTCGGCACAGGGGGCGCTTGGGGCCAACGGCCTGACTTTC
CASSSAQGALGANGLTF
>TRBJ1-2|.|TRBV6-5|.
TGTGCCAGCAGCCCCGGTTATGGCTACACCTTC
CASSPGYGYTF
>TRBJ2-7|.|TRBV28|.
TGTGCCAGCAGGAGCTCAACCTACGAGCAGTACTTC
CASRSSTYEQYF
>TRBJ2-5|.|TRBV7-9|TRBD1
TGTGCCAGCAGCATAAACAGGGGAGAGACCCAGTACTTC
CASSINRGETQYF
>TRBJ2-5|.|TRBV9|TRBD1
TGTGCCAGCAGCGCAGGGGGCGCGGAGGAGACCCAGTACTTC
CASSAGGAEETQYF
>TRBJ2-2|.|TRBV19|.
TGTGCCAGTAGTATGGAGGGGACGAGGACCGGGGAGCTGTTTTTT
CASSMEGTRTGELFF
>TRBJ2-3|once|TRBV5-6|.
TGTGCCAGCAGCTTACTAGGGATTAGCACAGATACGCAGTATTTT
CASSLLGISTDTQYF
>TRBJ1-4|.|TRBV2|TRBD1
TGTGCCAGCAAGTTTGGGACAGCTGGCGAAAAACTGTTTTTT
CASKFGTAGEKLFF
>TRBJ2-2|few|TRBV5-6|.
TGTGCCAGCAGCCTTATCAGCGGACCGAACACCGGGGAGCTGTTTTTT
CASSLISGPNTGELFF
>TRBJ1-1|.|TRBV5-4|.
TGTGCCAGCAGCTTCCGGGGGAGCAAGAACACTGAAGCTTTCTTT
CASSFRGSKNTEAFF
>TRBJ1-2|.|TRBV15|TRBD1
TGTGCCACCAGCAGAGATATCTTGGGACAGGGGAGGATGGACTATGGCTACACCTTC
CATSRDILGQGRMDYGYTF
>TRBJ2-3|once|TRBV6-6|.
TGTGCCAGCAGTTACGGGGGCAGCACAGATACGCAGTATTTT
CASSYGGSTDTQYF
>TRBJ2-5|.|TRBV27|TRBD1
TGTGCCAGCAGTCCAACTCCTCGGGACAGGGGGAAGCCGCAGTACTTC
CASSPTPRDRGKPQYF
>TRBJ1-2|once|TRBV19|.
TGTGCCAGTAGTATAGCGGGGGGACGGCAAAACTATGGCTACACCTTC
CASSIAGGRQNYGYTF
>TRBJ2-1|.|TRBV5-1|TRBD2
TGCGCCAGCAGCCTCACCGGGACTAGCGGGCAGCAGTTCTTC
CASSLTGTSGQQFF
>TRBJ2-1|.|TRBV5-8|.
TGTGCCAGCAGCTTTGTCCGTACTTCCTACAATGAGCAGTTCTTC
CASSFVRTSYNEQFF
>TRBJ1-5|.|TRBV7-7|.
TGTGCTAGCGACTTACCGCAGAGGGGGGGCCAGCCCCAGCATTTT
CASDLPQRGGQPQHF
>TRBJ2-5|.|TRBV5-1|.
TGCGCCAGCAGCTTGACAGGGACGTACCAAGAGACCCAGTACTTC
CASSLTGTYQETQYF
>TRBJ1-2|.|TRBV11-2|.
TGTGCCAGCAGCCCAGAGCGGGCTTTGGGGGTGGGCTACACCTTC
CASSPERALGVGYTF
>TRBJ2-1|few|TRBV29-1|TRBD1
TGCAGCGTTGGGACAGGGGGCTACAATGAGCAGTTCTTC
CSVGTGGYNEQFF
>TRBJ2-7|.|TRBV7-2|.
TGTGCCAGCAGCACCCGACGGGAGAGGAGCTCCTACGAGCAGTACTTC
CASSTRRERSSYEQYF
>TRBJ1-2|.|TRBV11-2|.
TGTGCCAGCAGCCCCTTTATTCAACAGGGCTACACCTTC
CASSPFIQQGYTF
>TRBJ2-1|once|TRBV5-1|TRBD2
TGCGCCAGCAGCTTGTCCAGGGTAGCGGGAGGGGAGTACAATGAGCAGTTCTTC
CASSLSRVAGGEYNEQFF
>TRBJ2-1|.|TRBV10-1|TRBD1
TGCGCCAGCAGTGAGTCGGGGACAGGGAACAATGAGCAGTTCTTC
CASSESGTGNNEQFF
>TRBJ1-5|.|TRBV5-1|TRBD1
TGCGCCAGCAGCAAGACAGGGGGAGATCAGCCCCAGCATTTT
CASSKTGGDQPQHF
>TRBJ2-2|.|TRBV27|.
TGTGCCAGCAGTTTATCGCGGAGAGCAGCGAACACCGGGGAGCTGTTTTTT
CASSLSRRAANTGELFF
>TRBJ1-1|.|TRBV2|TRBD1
TGTGCCAGCAGTAAACAGGGGGGGTCCACTGAAGCTTTCTTT
CASSKQGGSTEAFF
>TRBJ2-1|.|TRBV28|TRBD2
TGTGCCAGCAGTTTCCCCGGGACTAGCGGGAGCCGGCTTGGGTGGAATGAGCAGTTCTTC
CASSFPGTSGSRLGWNEQFF
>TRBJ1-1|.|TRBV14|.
TGTGCCAGCAGAGGGGCCGCACCGAACACTGAAGCTTTCTTT
CASRGAAPNTEAFF
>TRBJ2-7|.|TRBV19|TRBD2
TGTGCCAGTAAGAAGACTAGCGGGAACTACGAGCAGTACTTC
CASKKTSGNYEQYF
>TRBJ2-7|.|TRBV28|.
TGTGCCAGCACTCGCAGCTCCTACGAGCAGTACTTC
CASTRSSYEQYF
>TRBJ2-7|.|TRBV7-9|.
TGTTCCAGCAGCTCTACAGGGACCAACGAGCAGTACTTC
CSSSSTGTNEQYF